Each of the 25 T cell receptor beta chains below was sequenced from the same sample in a study of CD8+ T cells in alopecia areata. Treatment defined: oral pan-JAK inhibitor, 5-10 mg twice daily. Sequencing relied on a cDNA template that was reverse transcribed from extracted RNA. Produced via immunoSEQ multiplex PCR; TCRdb's table is partial and in-frame only. The table lists roughly 120,000 clones, 58% of them singletons. The specimen comprised CD8+ T cells sorted from blood, sampled at week 4, from a patient treated with tofacitinib. The receptors originated from a human donor with alopecia areata.

The genes are TRBV19 and TRBJ2-6; 9 bases are a match to TRBD1. In germline, CDR1 is LNHDA, CDR2 SQIVND (reference sequence). The trim removed 5 bases at V and 3 bases at J, leaving 8 bases unmatched. This CDR3 spans 17 amino acids. CDR3 DNA: TGTGCCAGTAGTCCGGGACAGGGTGTTGGTGGGGCCAACGTCCTGACTTTC. Its protein is CASSPGQGVGGANVLTF.

The chain carries TRBV29-1 and TRBJ2-5; 8 bases line up with TRBD1. J gave up 4 bases and V 6 bases, and 4 bases lay outside the gene matches. CDR1 and CDR2 from the germline V gene are SQVTM and ANQGSEA. This CDR3 spans 12 amino acids. CDR3 protein: CSVPTGGETQYF. The CDR3 DNA follows: TGCAGCGTCCCAACAGGGGGAGAGACCCAGTACTTC.

V usage is TRBV15 and J usage is TRBJ2-1, with D perhaps being TRBD1 or TRBD2 (5 bases each). V was clipped by 0 bases and J by 9 bases, with 6 bases between them. Germline V gives CDR1 LNHNV, CDR2 YYDKDF (reference sequence). This CDR3 has 12 amino acids. The DNA of the CDR3 is TGTGCCACCAGCAGAGATGGGGGTGAGCAGTTCTTC. Its protein is CATSRDGGEQFF.

The chain carries TRBV5-6 and TRBJ1-3, with D possibly being TRBD1 (6 bases). V shed 3 bases and J shed 4 bases, with 11 bases lying between them. Germline lookup yields CDR1 SGHDT and CDR2 YYEEEE. The CDR3 covers 14 residues. The CDR3 protein is CASSSTGFGNTIYF. DNA for the CDR3: TGTGCCAGCAGCTCTACAGGGTTCGGAAACACCATATATTTT.

DNA of the CDR3: TGTGCCAGCAGCTTGTCAGGGGCGATCAATCAGCCCCAGCATTTT. This gives the protein CASSLSGAINQPQHF. The rearrangement joins TRBV5-4 to TRBJ1-5, with D possibly matching TRBD1 (6 bases). The CDR3 sequence is 15 residues long. Trimming left V 1 base short and J 3 bases short, with 11 bases between. CDR1 is SGHNT, CDR2 YYREEE, per germline (reference sequence). Supplemented by reference TRBV5-4 and TRBJ1-5, the full variable domain reads ETGVTQSPTHLIKTRGQQVTLRCSSQSGHNTVSWYQQALGQGPQFIFQYYREEENGRGNFPPRFSGLQFPNYSSELNVNALELDDSALYLCASSLSGAINQPQHFGDGTRLSIL.

This clone was seen more than once but under ten times. V gene TRBV5-4 combines with J gene TRBJ2-2; D gene uncertain. Trimming removed 0 bases from V and 5 bases from J, with 5 bases in between. There are 13 residues in the CDR3. Germline V gives CDR1 SGHNT, CDR2 YYREEE (reference sequence). CDR3 loop: CASSLALTGELFF. The CDR3 region has the DNA TGTGCCAGCAGCTTGGCCCTGACCGGGGAGCTGTTTTTT.

The chain joins TRBV29-1 to TRBJ1-1; D call uncertain. The CDR3 covers 11 residues. CDR1 SQVTM and CDR2 ANQGSEA come from the germline V gene. V dropped 4 bases and J dropped 1 base, with 4 bases sitting between them. CDR3 nucleotides: TGCAGCGTTGTTAGGAACACTGAAGCTTTCTTT. Encoded protein: CSVVRNTEAFF.

V is TRBV7-6 and J is TRBJ2-3; a weak D match, TRBD1 (5 bases). Trimming pared 0 bases from V and 4 bases from J, leaving 17 bases between. The CDR3 covers 17 residues. The germline V gene has CDR1 SGHVS and CDR2 FNYEAQ. DNA of the CDR3: TGTGCCAGCAGCTTAGCCCCTGCAGGGCTACACTCAGATACGCAGTATTTT. This translates into CASSLAPAGLHSDTQYF.

The rearrangement links TRBV30 to TRBJ1-5; D call uncertain. CDR3 length equals 12 residues. The V gene's germline CDR1 is GTSNPN and CDR2 SVGIG (reference sequence). Deletions cut 1 base from V and 7 bases from J, with 8 bases between. The CDR3 loop is CAWSDGLQPQHF. The CDR3 DNA reads TGTGCCTGGAGTGACGGCTTGCAGCCCCAGCATTTT. The full variable domain, completed using reference TRBV30 and TRBJ1-5, is SQTIHQWPATLVQPVGSPLSLECTVEGTSNPNLYWYRQAAGRGLQLLFYSVGIGQISSEVPQNLSASRPQDRQFILSSKKLLLSDSGFYLCAWSDGLQPQHFGDGTRLSIL.

The rearrangement joins TRBV15 to TRBJ2-7; 7 bases match TRBD1. CDR1 is LNHNV and CDR2 is YYDKDF in the germline V gene (reference sequence). This CDR3 region has 13 residues. The ends lost 3 bases at V and 4 bases at J; junction bases unmatched: 3. CDR3 in DNA: TGTGCCACCAGCAGCCCGACAGGGTACGAGCAGTACTTC. Amino acid sequence: CATSSPTGYEQYF.

This clone showed up just once. This specimen includes other DNA sequences encoding the same CDR3. The genes are TRBV29-1 and TRBJ2-7; D gene unclear. The ends were cut back, 0 bases at V and 5 bases at J, with 8 bases in the middle. This CDR3 spans 12 amino acids. Germline values: CDR1 SQVTM, CDR2 ANQGSEA. The CDR3 loop reads CSVEDLGNEQYF. The CDR3 DNA reads TGCAGCGTTGAAGACTTAGGGAACGAGCAGTACTTC.

V usage is TRBV9 and J usage is TRBJ1-2; D gene ambiguous. Germline CDR1 and CDR2: SGDLS and YYNGEE. This CDR3 contains 13 residues. The V end was cut by 0 bases, the J end by 4 bases, with 7 bases between. CDR3 nucleotides: TGTGCCAGCAGCGTAGAGGAGACCTATGGCTACACCTTC. Amino acids: CASSVEETYGYTF. The complete variable domain, with remaining parts taken from reference TRBV9 and TRBJ1-2, reads DSGVTQTPKHLITATGQRVTLRCSPRSGDLSVYWYQQSLDQGLQFLIQYYNGEERAKGNILERFSAQQFPDLHSELNLSSLELGDSALYFCASSVEETYGYTFGSGTRLTVV.

The chain couples TRBV7-3 to TRBJ2-2; D gene uncertain. CDR3 size: 14 residues. V was clipped by 0 bases and J by 7 bases, with 9 bases between them. Germline V gene sequence: CDR1 SGHTA, CDR2 FQGTGA. The CDR3 here is CASSLTFGGGELFF. CDR3 coding DNA: TGTGCCAGCAGCTTAACGTTTGGTGGCGGGGAGCTGTTTTTT.

There are a few counts of this clone. The chain uses TRBV29-1 and TRBJ2-5; either TRBD1 or TRBD2 may fit D (6 bases each). The CDR3 consists of 15 residues. V lost 0 bases to trimming and J lost 1 base, with 12 bases between them. Germline CDR1 is SQVTM and CDR2 is ANQGSEA. For the CDR3, the DNA is TGCAGCGTTGAAGATCGGGGGCGCCTCCAAGAGACCCAGTACTTC. This codes for CSVEDRGRLQETQYF. The entire variable domain, with the rest obtained from reference TRBV29-1 and TRBJ2-5, is as follows: SAVISQKPSRDICQRGTSLTIQCQVDSQVTMMFWYRQQPGQSLTLIATANQGSEATYESGFVIDKFPISRPNLTFSTLTVSNMSPEDSSIYLCSVEDRGRLQETQYFGPGTRLLVL.

This clone was found a few times. The V and J genes are TRBV29-1 and TRBJ2-5; D gene unclear. CDR3 length: 14 amino acids. V lost 3 bases and J lost 5, with 16 bases in between. The germline V gene encodes CDR1 SQVTM and CDR2 ANQGSEA. The CDR3 is CSVDGLNPRETQYF. The CDR3 DNA reads as TGCAGCGTTGACGGCCTAAACCCCCGGGAGACCCAGTACTTC.

The chain links TRBV6-4 to TRBJ2-3; 8 bases agree with TRBD2. The CDR3 spans 14 residues. Germline V gene lookup returns CDR1 MRHNA and CDR2 SNTAGT. V lost 3 bases, J lost 1 base, and 0 bases stayed unmatched. CDR3 in DNA: TGTGCCAGCAGTGAGCGGGGGGGCACAGATACGCAGTATTTT. Translated: CASSERGGTDTQYF.

The chain links TRBV2 to TRBJ1-2; D ambiguous. The V and J ends lost 5 bases and 4 bases respectively, with 5 bases between them. From germline, CDR1 is SNHLY and CDR2 FYNNEI. The CDR3 sequence is 11 residues long. This CDR3 reads CASSSSYGYTF. The CDR3 DNA follows: TGTGCCAGCAGTAGTAGCTATGGCTACACCTTC.

A single count supports this clone. The V gene is TRBV29-1, the J gene TRBJ2-1; 8 nucleotides agree with TRBD1. CDR1 and CDR2 (germline): SQVTM, ANQGSEA. V was clipped by 5 bases and J by 9 bases; unmatched bases: 12. The CDR3 sequence is 14 residues long. In DNA form, the CDR3 reads TGCAGCGTTATCGGACAGGGTAGAGAGGTTGAGCAGTTCTTC. Amino acids: CSVIGQGREVEQFF.

The chain combines TRBV9 with TRBJ1-4; D not certain. The CDR3 length is 14 residues. The V and J ends lost 5 bases and 7 bases respectively, with 15 bases between them. CDR1 is SGDLS and CDR2 is YYNGEE in the germline V gene. In nucleotides, the CDR3 is TGTGCCAGCAGTTCGCCCCAAGGCGGTGAAAAACTGTTTTTT. Its translation: CASSSPQGGEKLFF.

This clone was detected only a few times. The CDR3 DNA reads as TGTGCCACCAGCAGAGTGATGGGGTTAAGTCAGCCCCAGCATTTT. This sequence encodes CATSRVMGLSQPQHF. This sequence joins TRBV15 and TRBJ1-5; D is ambiguous. V was trimmed by 1 base and J by 6 bases, leaving 13 bases between them. Per germline, CDR1 LNHNV and CDR2 YYDKDF (reference sequence). The CDR3 sequence is 15 residues long.

The chain links TRBV2 to TRBJ2-1, with D unclear. V lost 1 base and J lost 6, with 7 bases in between. This CDR3 has 13 amino acids. Germline V lookup: CDR1 SNHLY, CDR2 FYNNEI. CDR3 sequence reads: CASSEGRGNEQFF. CDR3 DNA: TGTGCCAGCAGTGAAGGGCGAGGCAATGAGCAGTTCTTC.

The CDR3 DNA reads TGCAGCGTTGAAGATAGGTCCCGAACCGGAAACACCATATATTTT. This sequence encodes CSVEDRSRTGNTIYF. V gene TRBV29-1 combines with J gene TRBJ1-3; D is ambiguous. Germline V gene data show CDR1 as SQVTM and CDR2 as ANQGSEA. The CDR3 is 15 amino acids. The V and J ends lost 0 bases and 4 bases respectively, with 13 bases between them.

The chain has TRBV2 and TRBJ2-7, with unresolved D. This CDR3 has 14 amino acids. V was cut by 1 base and J by 3 bases, with 10 bases left in between. Germline loops: CDR1 SNHLY, CDR2 FYNNEI. Here the CDR3 DNA reads TGTGCCAGCAGTGAAGGGCAGTTCTTCTACGAGCAGTACTTC. Residues: CASSEGQFFYEQYF.

This sequence joins TRBV30 and TRBJ1-2; D is unresolved. V was trimmed by 1 base and J by 6 bases, leaving 6 bases between them. From germline, CDR1 is GTSNPN and CDR2 SVGIG (reference sequence). This CDR3 has 11 amino acids. CDR3 nucleotide sequence: TGTGCCTGGAGTGGGGGTCATGGCTACACCTTC. Protein sequence: CAWSGGHGYTF.

The chain carries TRBV29-1 and TRBJ2-7; the match to TRBD2 covers 7 bases. There are 13 residues in the CDR3. After removal of 7 bases from V and 0 bases from J, the junction contained 6 bases not matched to a gene. In germline, CDR1 is SQVTM, CDR2 ANQGSEA. CDR3 protein: CSAQAGTSYEQYF. The CDR3 DNA reads TGCAGCGCTCAAGCGGGGACCTCCTACGAGCAGTACTTC.